Listed below are T cell receptor beta chains from one sample, sequenced in a study of T cell clones after liver transplantation. Measured with immunoSEQ multiplex PCR; TCRdb has only the in-frame clones, and not every one. The data contain 50,000 to 70,000 clones, approximately 70% of them singletons. The starting material was CD4+ T cells from blood, obtained at the roughly 15-month timepoint. These receptors were obtained from a human patient who received a liver transplant. Among the T cells, some may be from the graft donor. Each CDR3 is given with its conserved first and last residue. Each record gives: V gene, J gene, CDR3 protein.

V: TRBV7-9
J: TRBJ2-6
CDR3: CASSPTGGLPGANVLTF

V: TRBV30
J: TRBJ2-2
CDR3: CAWSVRNTGELFF

V: TRBV7-9
J: TRBJ2-5
CDR3: CASSSTPVASKETQYF

V: TRBV2
J: TRBJ2-7
CDR3: CASREGTGTDEQYF

V: TRBV5-6
J: TRBJ2-3
CDR3: CASSYGADTQYF

V: TRBV5-8
J: TRBJ1-1
CDR3: CASTRRTGMNTEAFF

V: TRBV2
J: TRBJ1-4
CDR3: CASKSGARSTNEKLFF

V: TRBV7-2
J: TRBJ2-3
CDR3: CASSSTFGLASDTQYF

V: TRBV14
J: TRBJ2-3
CDR3: CASSQSRSLDSTDTQYF

V: TRBV10-3
J: TRBJ2-3
CDR3: CAISRQRDASTDTQYF

V: TRBV10-3
J: TRBJ2-5
CDR3: CAISEQTSGRVETQYF

V: TRBV9
J: TRBJ2-3
CDR3: CASSVGPSTDTQYF

V: TRBV11-3
J: TRBJ2-1
CDR3: CASSRGQGSYNEQFF

V: TRBV7-2
J: TRBJ2-5
CDR3: CASSVLWARQETQYF

V: TRBV29-1
J: TRBJ2-3
CDR3: CSVEGLGRDTQYF

V: TRBV19
J: TRBJ2-5
CDR3: CASSIRTSGRETQYF

V: TRBV5-6
J: TRBJ2-5
CDR3: CASSLVAGSPETQYF

V: TRBV27
J: TRBJ2-2
CDR3: CASSLSPGRATGELFF

V: TRBV7-2
J: TRBJ2-1
CDR3: CASSLVVSNRGSRNEQFF

V: TRBV6-5
J: TRBJ2-7
CDR3: CASSPGAYEQYF

V: TRBV28
J: TRBJ2-7
CDR3: CASSFSGTSYEQYF

V: TRBV7-9
J: TRBJ2-2
CDR3: CASSASEGYTGELFF

V: TRBV5-1
J: TRBJ2-1
CDR3: CASSTGTSEREQFF

V: TRBV7-6
J: TRBJ2-2
CDR3: CASSLGANTGELFF

V: TRBV19
J: TRBJ1-3
CDR3: CASTPRGYSGNTIYF

V: TRBV28
J: TRBJ2-3
CDR3: CASIWAGGRTDTQYF

V: TRBV28
J: TRBJ1-2
CDR3: CASSIPERGYGYTF

V: TRBV4-2
J: TRBJ2-2
CDR3: CASSQIQAANTGELFF

V: TRBV6-1
J: TRBJ1-4
CDR3: CASSEPGGSNEKLFF

V: TRBV10-3
J: TRBJ2-2
CDR3: CAISSSGSEAGELFF

V: TRBV2
J: TRBJ2-5
CDR3: CASSPHNPASGGQETQYF

V: TRBV5-6
J: TRBJ2-2
CDR3: CASRRDSWEGELFF

V: TRBV5-4
J: TRBJ1-4
CDR3: CASSPGGQGNEKLFF

V: TRBV7-2
J: TRBJ2-3
CDR3: CASSLDRLAGADTQYF

V: TRBV14
J: TRBJ2-1
CDR3: CASRPTGIHEQFF

V: TRBV28
J: TRBJ2-7
CDR3: CASSLVGYEQYF

V: TRBV7-2
J: TRBJ2-3
CDR3: CASSPMGGGTDTQYF

V: TRBV6-8
J: TRBJ2-1
CDR3: CASSWETREYNEQFF

V: TRBV5-8
J: TRBJ2-3
CDR3: CASSPRTSGKGTDTQYF

V: TRBV5-1
J: TRBJ1-4
CDR3: CASSYPPNEKLFF

V: TRBV7-9
J: TRBJ1-5
CDR3: CASSLGAGVQPQHF

V: TRBV6-5
J: TRBJ1-6
CDR3: CASSRQGSYNSPLHF

V: TRBV9
J: TRBJ2-3
CDR3: CASKGTLTSTDTQYF

V: TRBV7-2
J: TRBJ1-3
CDR3: CASSLESGNTIYF

V: TRBV9
J: TRBJ2-3
CDR3: CASAQLAGGRRADTQYF

V: TRBV27
J: TRBJ1-1
CDR3: CASSFKENTEAFF